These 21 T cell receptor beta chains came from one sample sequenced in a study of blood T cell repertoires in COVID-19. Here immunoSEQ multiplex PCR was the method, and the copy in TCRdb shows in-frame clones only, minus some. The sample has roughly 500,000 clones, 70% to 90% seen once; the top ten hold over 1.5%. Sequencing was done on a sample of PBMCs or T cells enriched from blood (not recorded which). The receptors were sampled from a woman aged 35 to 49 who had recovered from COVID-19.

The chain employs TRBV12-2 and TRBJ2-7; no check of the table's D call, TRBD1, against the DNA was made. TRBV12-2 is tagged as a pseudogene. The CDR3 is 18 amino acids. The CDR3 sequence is CASRSTDRDYFRPDEQYF. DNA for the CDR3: TGTGCAAGTCGCTCAACCGACAGGGATTATTTTCGGCCCGACGAGCAGTACTTC.

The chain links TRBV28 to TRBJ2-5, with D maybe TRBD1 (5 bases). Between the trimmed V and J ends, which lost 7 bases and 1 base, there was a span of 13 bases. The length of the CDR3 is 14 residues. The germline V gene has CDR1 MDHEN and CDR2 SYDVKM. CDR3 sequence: CASNRQRFQETQYF. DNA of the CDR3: TGTGCCAGCAATCGACAGCGATTCCAAGAGACCCAGTACTTC.

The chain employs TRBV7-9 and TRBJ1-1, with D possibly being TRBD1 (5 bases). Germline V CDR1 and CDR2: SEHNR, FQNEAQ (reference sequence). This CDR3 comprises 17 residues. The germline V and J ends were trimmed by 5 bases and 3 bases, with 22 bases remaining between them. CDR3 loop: CASSPKGRAPTDTEAFF. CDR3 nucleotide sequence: TGTGCCAGCAGCCCAAAGGGGAGGGCCCCCACGGACACTGAAGCTTTCTTT. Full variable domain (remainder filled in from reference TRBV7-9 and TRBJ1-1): DTGVSQNPRHKITKRGQNVTFRCDPISEHNRLYWYRQTLGQGPEFLTYFQNEAQLEKSRLLSDRFSAERPKGSFSTLEIQRTEQGDSAMYLCASSPKGRAPTDTEAFFGQGTRLTVV.

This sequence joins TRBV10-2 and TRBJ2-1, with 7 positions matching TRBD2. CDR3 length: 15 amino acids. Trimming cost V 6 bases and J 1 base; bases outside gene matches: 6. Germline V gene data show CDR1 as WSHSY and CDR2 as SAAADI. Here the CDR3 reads CASRESGTSYNEQFF. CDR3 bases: TGCGCCAGCAGGGAAAGCGGGACGTCCTACAATGAGCAGTTCTTC.

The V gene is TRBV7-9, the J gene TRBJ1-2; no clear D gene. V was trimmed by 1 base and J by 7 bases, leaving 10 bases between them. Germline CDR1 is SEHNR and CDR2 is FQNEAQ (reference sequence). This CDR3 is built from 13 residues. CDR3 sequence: CASSLDDSGGYTF. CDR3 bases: TGTGCCAGCAGCTTAGATGATTCGGGTGGCTACACCTTC.

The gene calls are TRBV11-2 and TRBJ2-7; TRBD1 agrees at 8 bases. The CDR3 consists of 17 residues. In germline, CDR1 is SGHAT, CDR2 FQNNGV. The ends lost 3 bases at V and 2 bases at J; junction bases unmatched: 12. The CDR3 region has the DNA TGTGCCAGCAGCTTTCTTCATTCCCTGGACAGGGCCTACGAGCAGTACTTC. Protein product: CASSFLHSLDRAYEQYF.

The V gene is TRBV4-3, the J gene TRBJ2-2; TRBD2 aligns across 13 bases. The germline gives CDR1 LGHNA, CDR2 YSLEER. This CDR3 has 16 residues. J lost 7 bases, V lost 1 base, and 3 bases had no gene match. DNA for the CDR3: TGCGCCAGCAGCCAAGGACTAGCGGGAGGAGTCGGGGAGCTGTTTTTT. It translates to CASSQGLAGGVGELFF.

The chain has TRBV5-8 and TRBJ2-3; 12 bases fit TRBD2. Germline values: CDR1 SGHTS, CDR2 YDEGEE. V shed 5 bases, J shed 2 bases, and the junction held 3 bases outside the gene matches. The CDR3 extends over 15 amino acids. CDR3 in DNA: TGTGCCAGCAGTTGGACTAGCGGGGACACAGATACGCAGTATTTT. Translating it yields CASSWTSGDTDTQYF.

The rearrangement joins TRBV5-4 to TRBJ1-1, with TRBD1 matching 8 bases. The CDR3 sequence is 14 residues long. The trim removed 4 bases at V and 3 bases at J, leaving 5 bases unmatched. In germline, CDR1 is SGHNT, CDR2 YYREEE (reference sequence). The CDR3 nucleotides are TGTGCCAGCAGCCGAGGACAGGGCGACACTGAAGCTTTCTTT. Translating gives CASSRGQGDTEAFF.

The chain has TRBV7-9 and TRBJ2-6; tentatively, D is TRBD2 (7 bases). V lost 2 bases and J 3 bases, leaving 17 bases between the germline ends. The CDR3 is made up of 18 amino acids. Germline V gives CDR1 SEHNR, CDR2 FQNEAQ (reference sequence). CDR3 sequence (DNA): TGTGCCAGCAGCTTACTCGCGGGGGCAGGGGATGGGGCCAACGTCCTGACTTTC. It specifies CASSLLAGAGDGANVLTF.

The CDR3: CATSARGGQGWDEQYF. Here the CDR3 DNA reads TGTGCCACCAGCGCCCGAGGGGGACAGGGTTGGGACGAGCAGTACTTC. The chain links TRBV15 to TRBJ2-7; the match to TRBD1 covers 9 bases. Germline CDR1 reads LNHNV; CDR2 reads YYDKDF (reference sequence). V trimming: 5 bases; J trimming: 5 bases; junction bases outside the gene matches: 13. The length of the CDR3 is 16 residues.

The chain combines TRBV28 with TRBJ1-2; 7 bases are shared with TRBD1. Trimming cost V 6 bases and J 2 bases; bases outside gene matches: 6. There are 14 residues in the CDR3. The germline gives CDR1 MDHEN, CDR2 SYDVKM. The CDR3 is CASSPGGSNYGYTF. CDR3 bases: TGTGCCAGCAGCCCAGGGGGTTCGAACTATGGCTACACCTTC.

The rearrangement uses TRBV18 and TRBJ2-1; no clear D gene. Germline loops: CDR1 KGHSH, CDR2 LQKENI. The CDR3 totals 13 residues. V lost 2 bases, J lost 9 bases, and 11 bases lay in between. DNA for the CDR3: TGTGCCAGCTCACCAGAGCTAGATACTGAGCAGTTCTTC. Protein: CASSPELDTEQFF. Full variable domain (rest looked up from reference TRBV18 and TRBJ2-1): NAGVMQNPRHLVRRRGQEARLRCSPMKGHSHVYWYRQLPEEGLKFMVYLQKENIIDESGMPKERFSAEFPKEGPSILRIQQVVRGDSAAYFCASSPELDTEQFFGPGTRLTVL.

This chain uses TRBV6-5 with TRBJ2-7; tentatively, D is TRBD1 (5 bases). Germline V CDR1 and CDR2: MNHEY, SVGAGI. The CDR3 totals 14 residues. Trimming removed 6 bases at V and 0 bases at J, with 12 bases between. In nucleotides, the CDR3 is TGTGCCAGCAGCCGCGAGACAGTCTCCTACGAGCAGTACTTC. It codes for CASSRETVSYEQYF.

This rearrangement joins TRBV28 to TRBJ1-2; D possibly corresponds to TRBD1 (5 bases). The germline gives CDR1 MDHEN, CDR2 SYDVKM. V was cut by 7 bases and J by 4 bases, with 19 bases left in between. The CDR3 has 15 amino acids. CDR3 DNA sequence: TGTGCCAGCACTCCTGGTAGGGGTTGGTCCTATGGCTACACCTTC. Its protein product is CASTPGRGWSYGYTF.

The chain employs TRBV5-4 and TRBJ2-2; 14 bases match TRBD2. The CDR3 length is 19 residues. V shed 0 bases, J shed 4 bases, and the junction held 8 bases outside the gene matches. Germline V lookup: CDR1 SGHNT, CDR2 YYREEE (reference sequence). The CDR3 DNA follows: TGTGCCAGCAGCTTGGCCTTGGGGACTAGCGGGAGCGGCACCGGGGAGCTGTTTTTT. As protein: CASSLALGTSGSGTGELFF.

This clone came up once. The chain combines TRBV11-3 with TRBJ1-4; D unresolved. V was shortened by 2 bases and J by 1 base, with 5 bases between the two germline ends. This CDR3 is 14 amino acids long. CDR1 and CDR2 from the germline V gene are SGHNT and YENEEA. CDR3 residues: CASSLSVTNEKLFF. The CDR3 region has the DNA TGTGCCAGCAGCTTATCAGTAACTAATGAAAAACTGTTTTTT.

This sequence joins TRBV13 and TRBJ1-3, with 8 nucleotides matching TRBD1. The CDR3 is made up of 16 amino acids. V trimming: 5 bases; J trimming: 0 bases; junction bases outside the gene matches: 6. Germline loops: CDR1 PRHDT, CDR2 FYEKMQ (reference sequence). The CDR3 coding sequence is TGTGCCAGCAGCGGCCGACAGGGGAGCTCTGGAAACACCATATATTTT. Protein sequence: CASSGRQGSSGNTIYF.

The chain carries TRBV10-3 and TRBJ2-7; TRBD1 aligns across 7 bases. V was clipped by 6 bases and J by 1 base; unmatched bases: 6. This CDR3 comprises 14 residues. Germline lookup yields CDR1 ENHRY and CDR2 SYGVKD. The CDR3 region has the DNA TGTGCCATCAGCGACAGGGTAGGTTCCTACGAGCAGTACTTC. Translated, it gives CAISDRVGSYEQYF.

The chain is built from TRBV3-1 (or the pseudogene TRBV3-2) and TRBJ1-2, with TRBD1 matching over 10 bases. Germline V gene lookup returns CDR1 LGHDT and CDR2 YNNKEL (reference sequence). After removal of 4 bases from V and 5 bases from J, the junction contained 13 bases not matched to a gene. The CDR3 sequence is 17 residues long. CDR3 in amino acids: CASSLDTGTGAKYGYTF. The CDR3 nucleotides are TGTGCCAGCAGCCTAGACACGGGGACAGGGGCAAAGTATGGCTACACCTTC.

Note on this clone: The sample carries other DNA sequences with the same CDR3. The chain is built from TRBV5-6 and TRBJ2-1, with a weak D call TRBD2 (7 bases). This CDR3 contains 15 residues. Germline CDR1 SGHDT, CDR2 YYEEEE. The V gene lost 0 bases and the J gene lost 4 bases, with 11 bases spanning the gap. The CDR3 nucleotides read TGTGCCAGCAGCTTGGGCGGGGGCGCATACAATGAGCAGTTCTTC. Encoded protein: CASSLGGGAYNEQFF.